This TCR beta chain was identified in a study of yellow fever vaccine responses in identical twins. Overall study results and limits: The authors reported partly convergent, partly personalized vaccine responses in identical twins.

Germline assignment: CDR1 SGHRS and CDR2 YFSETQ. V was clipped by 4 bases and J by 7 bases; unmatched bases: 4. The CDR3 is made up of 12 amino acids. MiXCR was run by TCRdb on the RT-PCR reads, yielding one entry per CDR3 protein. The sample includes some 35,000 distinct CDR3 sequences, 50% to 65% of them seen just once. Comments on this clonotype: Its antigen is still unknown.

Source: T cells from blood (PBMCs), unsorted or a sorted subset (not recorded which), taken before or after yellow fever vaccination (not recorded which). The chain employs TRBV5-1 and TRBJ1-2, with TRBD1 matching 7 bases. The sequence came from a woman younger than 30 who received the yellow fever vaccine. CDR3 nucleotide sequence: TGCGCCAGCAGCGCGGGACAGCTTGGCTACACCTTC. Translating gives CASSAGQLGYTF.